This TCR beta chain was sequenced during a study of T-cell reconstitution after alpha-beta-depleted transplantation in children. Looked up from germline, CDR1 is SEHNR and CDR2 is FQNEAQ (reference sequence). This CDR3 has 15 residues. Trimming left V 1 base short and J 5 bases short, with 15 bases between. Preparing the TCRbeta library involved the use of unique molecular identifiers. TCRdb re-derived calls from the PCR reads in MiXCR, one entry per CDR3 protein. The table has 490,000 or so distinct CDR3 sequences, about 11% seen once. Many counts were recorded for this clonotype. The TCR originated in a child aged 2 to 15 with inherited bone marrow failure, due to receive a stem cell transplant. This specimen consisted of PBMCs, obtained before TCRalphabeta/CD19-depleted stem cell transplant. The chain links TRBV7-9 to TRBJ2-7, with D perhaps matching TRBD2 (6 bases). The CDR3 nucleotides read TGTGCCAGCAGCTTAGGCGGCGGGAACTTCGACGAGCAGTACTTC. Its protein is CASSLGGGNFDEQYF.